This entry is about one T cell receptor (beta chain). This entry belongs to a study of T cell responses to AZD1222 COVID-19 vaccine. The protocol was immunoSEQ multiplex PCR, while the TCRdb copy is restricted to in-frame clones and leaves out a portion. The sample has just over 60,000 clones, 76% seen once. The CDR3 loop spans 15 amino acids. CDR1 and CDR2 (germline): KGHSH, LQKENI. The V and J ends lost 1 base and 0 bases respectively, with 9 bases between them. Sample: peripheral blood, taken on day 0 of AZD1222 vaccination. The sequence came from an adult in good health. The rearrangement uses TRBV18 and TRBJ2-5; D is uncertain. The CDR3 loop is CASSPQVTNQETQYF. As DNA, the CDR3 is TGTGCCAGCTCACCACAGGTCACCAACCAAGAGACCCAGTACTTC.